This T cell receptor beta chain was captured in a study of response to subunit inactivated influenza vaccine (dated 2018 in TCRdb). With respect to the entire study: Deep quantitative T cell receptor repertoire profiling was used in the study to track responses to a trivalent subunit inactivated influenza vaccine.

V is shortened by 4 bases, J by 0 bases, and the region joining them spans 10 bases. CDR1 and CDR2 are read off the germline V gene (reference sequence) as MNHEY and SMNVEV. The CDR3 measures 15 amino acids from cysteine to phenylalanine. CDR3 DNA only is kept here, 45 bases in frame from base 1. This clonotype came up a few times. This receptor's antigen is unknown. There are no base qualities to consult, and no much larger clone falls within one base. Study-wide findings and limitations: According to the authors, only a limited number of new T cells may be recruited by each seasonal influenza vaccination.

The protocol used for the library was RT-PCR. Sequenced using an Illumina HiSeq 2500. TCRdb handled the public reads itself, with Q25 trimming in fastp and clone calling in MiXCR, and kept productive beta chains. Records with the same CDR3 protein are collapsed into one entry carrying the most frequent genes and DNA. A total of 710,000 or so distinct CDR3 sequences appear in this sample, roughly 14% of them only once. The ten largest account for approximately 10% of the sample. The sequences come from PBMCs from blood, collected roughly 13 days after vaccination. The clonotype was recovered from a man aged 50 or older who received an inactivated influenza vaccine. Donor details come from another sample of the same person, matched by shared clones. This chain is built from TRBV27 and TRBJ1-5, and TRBD1 may be the D gene, going by 5 matching bases. In nucleotides, the sequence is TGTGCCAGCAGTTGGGGGGAGTATAGCAATCAGCCCCAGCATTTT. This codes for CASSWGEYSNQPQHF.